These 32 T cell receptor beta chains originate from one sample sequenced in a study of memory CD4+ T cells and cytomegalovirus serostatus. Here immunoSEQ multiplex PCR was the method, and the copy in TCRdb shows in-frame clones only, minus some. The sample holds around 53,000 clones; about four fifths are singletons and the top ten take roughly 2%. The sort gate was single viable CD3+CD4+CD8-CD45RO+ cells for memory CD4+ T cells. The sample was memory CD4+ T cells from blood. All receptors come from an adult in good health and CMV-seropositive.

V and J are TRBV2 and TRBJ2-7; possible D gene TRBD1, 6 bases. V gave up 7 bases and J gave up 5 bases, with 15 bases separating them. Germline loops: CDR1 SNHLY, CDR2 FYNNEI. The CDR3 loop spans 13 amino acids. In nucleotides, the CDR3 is TGTGCCAGCACTGCCCTACAGGGCGACGAGCAGTACTTC. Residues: CASTALQGDEQYF.

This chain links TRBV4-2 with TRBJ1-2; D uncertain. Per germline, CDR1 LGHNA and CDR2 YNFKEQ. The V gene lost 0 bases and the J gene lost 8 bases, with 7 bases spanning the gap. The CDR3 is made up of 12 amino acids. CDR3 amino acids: CASSQDVRGYTF. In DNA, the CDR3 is TGTGCCAGCAGCCAAGATGTAAGGGGCTACACCTTC.

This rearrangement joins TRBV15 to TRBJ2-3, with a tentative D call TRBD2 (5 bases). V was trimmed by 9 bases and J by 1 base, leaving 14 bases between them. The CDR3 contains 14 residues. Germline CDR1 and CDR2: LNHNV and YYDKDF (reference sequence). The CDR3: CATKGGLGTDTQYF. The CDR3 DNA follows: TGTGCCACGAAGGGCGGGCTGGGCACAGATACGCAGTATTTT.

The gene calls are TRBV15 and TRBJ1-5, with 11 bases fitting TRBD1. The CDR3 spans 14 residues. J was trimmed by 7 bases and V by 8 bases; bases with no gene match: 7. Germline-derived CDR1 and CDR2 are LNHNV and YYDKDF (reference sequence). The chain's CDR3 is CATSEDRGQQPQHF. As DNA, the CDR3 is TGTGCCACCTCTGAGGACAGGGGGCAGCAGCCCCAGCATTTT.

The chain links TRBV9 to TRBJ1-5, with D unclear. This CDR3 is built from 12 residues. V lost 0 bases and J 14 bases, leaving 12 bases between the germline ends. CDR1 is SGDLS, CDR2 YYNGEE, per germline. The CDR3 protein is CASSVGWPVKHF. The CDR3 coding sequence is TGTGCCAGCAGCGTAGGGTGGCCGGTAAAGCATTTT.

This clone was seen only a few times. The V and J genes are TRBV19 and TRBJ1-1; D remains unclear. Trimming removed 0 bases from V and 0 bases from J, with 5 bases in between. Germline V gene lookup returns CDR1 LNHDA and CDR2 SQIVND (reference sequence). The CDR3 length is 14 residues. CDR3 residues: CASSIEGMNTEAFF. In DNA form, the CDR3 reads TGTGCCAGTAGTATAGAGGGGATGAACACTGAAGCTTTCTTT.

CDR3 protein: CAKNSGGADTGELFF. DNA for the CDR3: TGCGCCAAAAATAGCGGGGGGGCCGACACCGGGGAGCTGTTTTTT. The chain couples TRBV5-1 to TRBJ2-2; the match to TRBD2 covers 11 bases. J lost 3 bases, V lost 9 bases, and 7 bases had no gene match. CDR1 and CDR2 (germline): SGHRS, YFSETQ. The CDR3 contains 15 residues.

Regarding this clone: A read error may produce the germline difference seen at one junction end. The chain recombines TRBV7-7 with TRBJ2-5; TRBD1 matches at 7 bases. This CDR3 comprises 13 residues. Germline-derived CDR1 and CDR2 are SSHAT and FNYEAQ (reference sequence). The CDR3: CASSLDRSETQYF. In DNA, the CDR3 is TGTGCTAGCAGCTTGGACAGGTCGGAGACCCAGTACTTC.

The CDR3 nucleotides are TGTGCCAGTAATGAAGGGGTAGAATACTATGGCTACACCTTC. It translates to CASNEGVEYYGYTF. This chain connects TRBV19 to TRBJ1-2; TRBD1 is a possible D gene (5 bases). CDR3 length: 14 amino acids. V was cut by 7 bases and J by 3 bases, with 15 bases left in between. Germline-derived CDR1 and CDR2 are LNHDA and SQIVND (reference sequence).

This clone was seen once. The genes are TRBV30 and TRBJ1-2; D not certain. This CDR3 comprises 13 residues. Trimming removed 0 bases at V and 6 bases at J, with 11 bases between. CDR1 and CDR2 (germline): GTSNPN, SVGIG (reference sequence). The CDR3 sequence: CAWSVSLRHGYTF. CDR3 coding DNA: TGTGCCTGGAGTGTATCCCTTCGGCATGGCTACACCTTC.

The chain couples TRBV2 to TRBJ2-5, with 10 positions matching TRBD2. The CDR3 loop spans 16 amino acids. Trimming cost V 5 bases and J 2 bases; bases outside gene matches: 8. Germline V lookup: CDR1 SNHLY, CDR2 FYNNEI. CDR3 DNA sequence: TGTGCCAGCAGTCGTAACCTAGCGGGAGTTCAAGAGACCCAGTACTTC. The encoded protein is CASSRNLAGVQETQYF.

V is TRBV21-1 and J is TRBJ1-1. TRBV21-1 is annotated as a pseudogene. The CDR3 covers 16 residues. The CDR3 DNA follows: TGTGCCAGCAGCAAAGAGGGCACCGGCGACCACCCTGAAGCTTTCTTT. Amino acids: CASSKEGTGDHPEAFF.

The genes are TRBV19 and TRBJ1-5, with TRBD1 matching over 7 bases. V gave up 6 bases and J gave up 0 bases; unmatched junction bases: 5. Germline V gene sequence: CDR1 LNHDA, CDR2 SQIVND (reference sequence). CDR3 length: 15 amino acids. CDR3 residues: CASSQQGNSNQPQHF. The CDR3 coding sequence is TGTGCCAGTAGCCAACAGGGGAATAGCAATCAGCCCCAGCATTTT.

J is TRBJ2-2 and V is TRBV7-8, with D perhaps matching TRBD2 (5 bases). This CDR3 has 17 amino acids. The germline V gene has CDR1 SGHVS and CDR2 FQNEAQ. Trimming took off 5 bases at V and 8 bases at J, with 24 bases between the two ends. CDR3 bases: TGTGCCAGCAGCACGAATCGGTTAGCGCTCAAAGGGGGGGAGCTGTTTTTT. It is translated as CASSTNRLALKGGELFF.

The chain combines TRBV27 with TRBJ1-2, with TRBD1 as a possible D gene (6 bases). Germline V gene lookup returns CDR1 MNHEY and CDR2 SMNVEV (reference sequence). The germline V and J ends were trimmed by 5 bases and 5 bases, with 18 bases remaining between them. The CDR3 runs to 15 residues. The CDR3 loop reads CASSPTLDRGYGYTF. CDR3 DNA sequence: TGTGCCAGCAGTCCCACCCTGGACAGAGGGTATGGCTACACCTTC.

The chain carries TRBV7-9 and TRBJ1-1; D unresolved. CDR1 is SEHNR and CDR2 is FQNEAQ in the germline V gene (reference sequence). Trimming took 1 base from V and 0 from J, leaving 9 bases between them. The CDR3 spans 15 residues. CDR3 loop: CASSLDPGMNTEAFF. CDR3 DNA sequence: TGTGCCAGCAGCTTAGACCCGGGGATGAACACTGAAGCTTTCTTT.

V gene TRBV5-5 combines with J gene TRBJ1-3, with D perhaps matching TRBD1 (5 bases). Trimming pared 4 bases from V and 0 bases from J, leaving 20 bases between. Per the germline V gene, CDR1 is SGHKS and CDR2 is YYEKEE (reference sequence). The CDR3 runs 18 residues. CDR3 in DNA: TGTGCCAGCAGCCTCCGGGAGGGGACCAGACTCTCTGGAAACACCATATATTTT. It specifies CASSLREGTRLSGNTIYF.

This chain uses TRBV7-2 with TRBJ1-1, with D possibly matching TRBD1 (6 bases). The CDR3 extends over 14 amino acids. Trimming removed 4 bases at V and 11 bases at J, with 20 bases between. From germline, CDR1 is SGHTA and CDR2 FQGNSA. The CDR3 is CASSSPRAIGGAFF. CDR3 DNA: TGTGCCAGCAGCTCGCCCAGGGCTATAGGGGGGGCTTTCTTT.

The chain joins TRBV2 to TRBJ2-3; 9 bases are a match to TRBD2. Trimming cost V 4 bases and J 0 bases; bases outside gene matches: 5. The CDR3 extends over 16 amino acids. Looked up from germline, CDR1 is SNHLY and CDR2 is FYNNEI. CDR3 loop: CASSGRTSVSTDTQYF. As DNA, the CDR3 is TGTGCCAGCAGTGGTAGGACTAGCGTGAGCACAGATACGCAGTATTTT.

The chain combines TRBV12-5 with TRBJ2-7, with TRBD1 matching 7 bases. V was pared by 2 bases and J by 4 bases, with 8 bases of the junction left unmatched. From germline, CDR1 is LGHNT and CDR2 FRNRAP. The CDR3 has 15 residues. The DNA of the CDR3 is TGTGCTAGTGGTTTGTCCCCGGGACAGAGGTACGAGCAGTACTTC. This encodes CASGLSPGQRYEQYF.

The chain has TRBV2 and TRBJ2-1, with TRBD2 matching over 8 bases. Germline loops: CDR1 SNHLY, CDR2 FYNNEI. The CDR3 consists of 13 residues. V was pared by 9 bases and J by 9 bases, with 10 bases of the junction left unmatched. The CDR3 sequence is CARGGGRKAEQFF. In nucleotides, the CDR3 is TGTGCCAGAGGCGGCGGGAGGAAAGCTGAGCAGTTCTTC.

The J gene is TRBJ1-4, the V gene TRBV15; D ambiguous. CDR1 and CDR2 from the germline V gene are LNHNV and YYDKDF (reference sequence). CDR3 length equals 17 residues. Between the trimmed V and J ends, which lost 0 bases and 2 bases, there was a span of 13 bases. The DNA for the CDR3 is TGTGCCACCAGCAGAGATCGGGTGGTAGCGACTAATGAAAAACTGTTTTTT. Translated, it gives CATSRDRVVATNEKLFF.

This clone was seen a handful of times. The DNA for the CDR3 is TGTGCCTGGAGAGGGGGGACAGGGAATGACTATGGCTACACCTTC. This translates into CAWRGGTGNDYGYTF. The J gene is TRBJ1-2, the V gene TRBV30; 9 bases are a match to TRBD1. The CDR3 totals 15 residues. V shed 3 bases, J shed 3 bases, and the junction held 8 bases outside the gene matches. Germline CDR1 and CDR2: GTSNPN and SVGIG (reference sequence).

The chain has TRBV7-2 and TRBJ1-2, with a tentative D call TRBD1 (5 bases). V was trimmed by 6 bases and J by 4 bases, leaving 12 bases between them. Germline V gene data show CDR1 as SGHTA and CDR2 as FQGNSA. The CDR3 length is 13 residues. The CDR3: CASSSATAYGYTF. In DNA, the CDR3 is TGTGCCAGCAGTTCCGCGACAGCCTATGGCTACACCTTC.

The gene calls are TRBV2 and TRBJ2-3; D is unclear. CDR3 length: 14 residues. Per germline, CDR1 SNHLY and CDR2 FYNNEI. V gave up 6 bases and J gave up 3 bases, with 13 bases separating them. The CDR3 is CASSLTWTTDTQYF. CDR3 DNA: TGTGCCAGCAGCCTCACGTGGACGACAGATACGCAGTATTTT.

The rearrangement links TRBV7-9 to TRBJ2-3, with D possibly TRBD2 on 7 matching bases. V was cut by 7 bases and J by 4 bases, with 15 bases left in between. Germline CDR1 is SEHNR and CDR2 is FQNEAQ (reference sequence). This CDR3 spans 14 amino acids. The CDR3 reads CASTWGGPSDTQYF. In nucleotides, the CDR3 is TGTGCCAGCACGTGGGGGGGGCCCTCAGATACGCAGTATTTT.

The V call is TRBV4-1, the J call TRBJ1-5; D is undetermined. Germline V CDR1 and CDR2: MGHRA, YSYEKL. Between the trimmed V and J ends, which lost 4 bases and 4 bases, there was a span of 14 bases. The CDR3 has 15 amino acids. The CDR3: CASSRTGERNQPQHF. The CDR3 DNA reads TGCGCCAGCAGCCGCACCGGGGAGCGAAATCAGCCCCAGCATTTT.

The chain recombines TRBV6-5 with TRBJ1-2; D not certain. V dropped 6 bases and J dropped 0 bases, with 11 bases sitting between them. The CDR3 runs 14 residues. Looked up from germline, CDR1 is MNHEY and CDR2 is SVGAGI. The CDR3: CASSLGRANYGYTF. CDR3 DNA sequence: TGTGCCAGCAGCCTAGGAAGAGCTAACTATGGCTACACCTTC.

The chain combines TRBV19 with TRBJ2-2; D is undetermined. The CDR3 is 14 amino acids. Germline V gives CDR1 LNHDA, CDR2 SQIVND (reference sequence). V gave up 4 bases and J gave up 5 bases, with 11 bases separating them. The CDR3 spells CASSTAPLTGELFF. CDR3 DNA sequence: TGTGCCAGTAGTACGGCACCTCTTACCGGGGAGCTGTTTTTT.

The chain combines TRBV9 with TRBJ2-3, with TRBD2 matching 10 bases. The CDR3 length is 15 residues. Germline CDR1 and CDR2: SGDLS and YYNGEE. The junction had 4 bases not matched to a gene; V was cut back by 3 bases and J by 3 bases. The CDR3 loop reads CASSARAGGTDTQYF. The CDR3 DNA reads TGTGCCAGCAGCGCCCGAGCGGGGGGGACAGATACGCAGTATTTT. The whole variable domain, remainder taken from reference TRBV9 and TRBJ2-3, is DSGVTQTPKHLITATGQRVTLRCSPRSGDLSVYWYQQSLDQGLQFLIQYYNGEERAKGNILERFSAQQFPDLHSELNLSSLELGDSALYFCASSARAGGTDTQYFGPGTRLTVL.

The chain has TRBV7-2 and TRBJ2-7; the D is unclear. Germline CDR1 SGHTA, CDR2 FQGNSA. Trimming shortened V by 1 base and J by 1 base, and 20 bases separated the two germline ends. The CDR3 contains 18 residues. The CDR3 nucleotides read TGTGCCAGCAGCTTAGAACCCCCCCCTCGGGCGGCATCCTACGAGCAGTACTTC. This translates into CASSLEPPPRAASYEQYF.

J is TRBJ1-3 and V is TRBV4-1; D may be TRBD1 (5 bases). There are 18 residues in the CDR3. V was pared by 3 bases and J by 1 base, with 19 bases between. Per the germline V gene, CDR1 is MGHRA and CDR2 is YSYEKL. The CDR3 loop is CASSQGRSLGPSGNTIYF. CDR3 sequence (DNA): TGCGCCAGCAGCCAGGGACGGTCTCTGGGGCCTTCTGGAAACACCATATATTTT.